What follows describes a single T cell receptor (beta chain). This CDR3 region has 13 residues. Germline V lookup: CDR1 SQVTM, CDR2 ANQGSEA. The sample comes from a study of T cells expressing NK-cell markers. Beta-chain TCR cDNA was generated via 5'RACE template switching with UMIs. Reanalyzing the 5' RACE reads, TCRdb keeps one entry per CDR3 protein, without DNA. The table for this sample gives about 160,000 distinct CDR3 sequences. The TCR comes from a woman aged 18-69 years in good health. The chain has TRBV29-1 and TRBJ1-5; the D call of TRBD1 rests on TCRdb alone, since no DNA is present to check it. Sequencing used blood T cells: a sorted CD56 or NKG2C T cell subset, CD4+ or CD8+ T cells, or bulk PBMC T cells (not recorded which). This CDR3 reads CSVGPQNNQPQHF.